This T cell receptor beta chain was captured by sequencing in a study of early T cells in non-severe SARS-CoV-2 infection. Study-level information: Sequenced material consisted of bulk RNA (from unsorted whole blood), and chains were unpaired.

The library protocol tagged individual cDNA molecules with unique molecular identifiers. TCRdb independently ran MiXCR on the 5' RACE reads; one entry per CDR3 protein. The sample includes roughly 42,000 distinct CDR3 sequences, about 12% of them seen just once. This clonotype was found a few times. With 6 bases removed from V and 5 bases from J, the gap between germline ends came to 7 bases. Per germline, CDR1 MNHEY and CDR2 SVGEGT. CDR3 size: 11 residues. The sample taken for sequencing was whole blood. This receptor was obtained from an adult who was a healthcare worker with PCR-confirmed SARS-CoV-2 infection or an uninfected control (not recorded which). The chain joins TRBV6-2 or TRBV6-3 to TRBJ1-1; D is undetermined. The CDR3 region has the DNA TGTGCCAGCAGCCAACTTACTGAAGCTTTCTTT. Protein product: CASSQLTEAFF.